This record looks at one T cell receptor beta chain sequence and its context. Its matching antigen is unknown. Produced via immunoSEQ multiplex PCR; TCRdb's table is partial and in-frame only. Among around 64,000 clones listed, around 78% were seen once. Germline CDR1 is LNHDA and CDR2 is SQIVND (reference sequence). This CDR3 is 17 amino acids long. Trimming cost V 7 bases and J 6 bases; bases outside gene matches: 14. Indicated time point: baseline pretreatment blood. Treatment noted: 15 Gy SBRT to primary tumor, nephrectomy 4 weeks later. Radiation-treated patients gave blood at baseline, week 2 and week 4. This entry belongs to a study of radiation and T cells in renal cell carcinoma. Findings and limits, study-wide: Without pretreatment biopsies, baseline tumor clonotype presence was undetermined. Top tumor clonotypes rose in blood 2 weeks post-radiation, then contracted.

The chain couples TRBV19 to TRBJ2-3; TRBD1 aligns across 12 bases. The receptor was isolated from a man in his fifties or sixties with renal cell carcinoma. Specimen: blood, collected from a patient whose treatment included radiotherapy and nephrectomy. The CDR3 coding sequence is TGTGCCAGTACCCCTGGGGGACGGGACAGGGGGCTTGATACGCAGTATTTT. Translation gives CASTPGGRDRGLDTQYF.